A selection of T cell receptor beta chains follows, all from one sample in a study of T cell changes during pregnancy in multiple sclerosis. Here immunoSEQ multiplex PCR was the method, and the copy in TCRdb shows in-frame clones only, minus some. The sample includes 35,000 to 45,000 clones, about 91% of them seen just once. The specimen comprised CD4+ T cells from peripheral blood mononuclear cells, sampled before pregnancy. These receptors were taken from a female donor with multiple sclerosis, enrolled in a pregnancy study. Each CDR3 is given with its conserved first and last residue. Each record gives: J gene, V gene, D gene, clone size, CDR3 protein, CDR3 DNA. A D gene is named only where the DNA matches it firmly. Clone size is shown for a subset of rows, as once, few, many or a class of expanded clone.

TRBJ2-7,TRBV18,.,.,CASSRDRIWEGEQYF,TGTGCCAGCTCACGGGACAGGATTTGGGAGGGGGAGCAGTACTTC
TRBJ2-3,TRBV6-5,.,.,CASTRGTTDTQYF,TGTGCCAGCACAAGGGGGACCACAGATACGCAGTATTTT
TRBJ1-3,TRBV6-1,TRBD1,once,CASSDRDRGSWNTIYF,TGTGCCAGCAGTGACCGGGACAGGGGGTCTTGGAACACCATATATTTT
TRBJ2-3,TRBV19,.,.,CASSAYRVRTDTQYF,TGTGCCAGTAGTGCCTACAGGGTTCGGACAGATACGCAGTATTTT
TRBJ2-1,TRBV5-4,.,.,CASKGSGQNEQFF,TGTGCCAGCAAAGGATCGGGTCAGAATGAGCAGTTCTTC
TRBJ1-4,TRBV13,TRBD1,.,CASSLGSGQGNEKLFF,TGTGCCAGCAGCTTAGGGTCTGGACAGGGTAATGAAAAACTGTTTTTT
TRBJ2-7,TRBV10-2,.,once,CASSLLGEQYF,TGCGCCAGCAGTCTACTCGGGGAGCAGTACTTC
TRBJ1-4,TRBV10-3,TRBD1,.,CATHQGAPGEKLFF,TGTGCCACACACCAGGGGGCACCGGGTGAAAAACTGTTTTTT
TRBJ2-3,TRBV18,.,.,CASSRQLAGGDTQYF,TGTGCCAGCTCACGTCAGCTAGCAGGAGGAGATACGCAGTATTTT
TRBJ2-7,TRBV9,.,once,CASSVLASEAYEQYF,TGTGCCAGCAGCGTACTCGCTAGCGAAGCCTACGAGCAGTACTTC
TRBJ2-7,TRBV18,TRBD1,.,CASSVNSGGSTYEQYF,TGTGCCAGCTCAGTTAACTCAGGGGGCTCTACCTACGAGCAGTACTTC
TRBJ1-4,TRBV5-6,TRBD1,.,CASSRRDSNRFNEKLFF,TGTGCCAGCAGCCGCCGGGACAGCAACCGTTTTAATGAAAAACTGTTTTTT
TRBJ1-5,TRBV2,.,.,CASSGALNNQPQHF,TGTGCCAGCAGTGGGGCGTTAAACAATCAGCCCCAGCATTTT
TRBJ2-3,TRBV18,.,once,CASSPLQDTQYF,TGTGCCAGCTCACCCCTTCAGGATACGCAGTATTTT
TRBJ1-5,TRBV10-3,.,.,CAISESLYQPQHF,TGTGCCATCAGTGAGTCCTTGTATCAGCCCCAGCATTTT
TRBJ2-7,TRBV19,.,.,CASSIAGWGYEQYF,TGTGCCAGTAGTATTGCAGGGTGGGGCTACGAGCAGTACTTC
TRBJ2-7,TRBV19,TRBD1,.,CASRRDRGNDEQYF,TGTGCCAGTAGGAGAGACAGGGGCAACGACGAGCAGTACTTC
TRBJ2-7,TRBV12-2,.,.,CASRPGWVTYEQYF,TGTGCAAGTCGCCCAGGTTGGGTAACCTACGAGCAGTACTTC
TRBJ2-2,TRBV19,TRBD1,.,CASSVQGASVTGELFF,TGTGCCAGTAGCGTACAGGGGGCGTCGGTCACCGGGGAGCTGTTTTTT
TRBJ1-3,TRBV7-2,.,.,CASRHSRDPGNTIYF,TGTGCCAGCAGACATTCCCGGGATCCTGGAAACACCATATATTTT
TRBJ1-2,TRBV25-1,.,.,CASSEYQANYGYTF,TGTGCCAGCAGTGAATATCAGGCTAACTATGGCTACACCTTC
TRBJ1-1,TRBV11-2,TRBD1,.,CASSLGRTGLAFF,TGTGCCAGCAGCTTAGGCAGGACAGGGCTAGCTTTCTTT
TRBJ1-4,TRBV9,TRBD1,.,CASSKQGRTNEKLFF,TGTGCCAGCAGCAAACAGGGGAGAACTAATGAAAAACTGTTTTTT
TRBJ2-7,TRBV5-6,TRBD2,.,CAPSWSGGGNEQYF,TGTGCCCCGAGCTGGAGCGGGGGTGGCAACGAGCAGTACTTC
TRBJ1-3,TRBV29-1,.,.,CSVVPGTGNTIYF,TGCAGCGTTGTCCCGGGGACTGGAAACACCATATATTTT
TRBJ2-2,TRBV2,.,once,CASLRLDLNTGELFF,TGTGCCAGCCTGAGACTAGACCTAAACACCGGGGAGCTGTTTTTT
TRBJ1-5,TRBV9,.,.,CASRSSNQPQHF,TGTGCCAGCAGGAGCTCAAATCAGCCCCAGCATTTT